The present entry profiles one TCR beta chain with its context. V dropped 6 bases and J dropped 2; count of bases not matched to a gene: 6. The CDR3 totals 13 residues. Germline CDR1 is DFQATT and CDR2 is SNEGSKA (reference sequence). The data originate from a study of early T cells in non-severe SARS-CoV-2 infection. TCRdb ran MiXCR on the 5' RACE reads and lists one entry per CDR3 protein. Here the sample spans tens of thousands of distinct CDR3 sequences, 12% being singletons. Material: whole blood. The clonotype comes from an adult who was a healthcare worker with PCR-confirmed SARS-CoV-2 infection or an uninfected control (not recorded which). The chain employs TRBV20-1 and TRBJ2-7; 8 bases are shared with TRBD1. CDR3 in amino acids: CSAPTGETYEQYF. The CDR3 DNA follows: TGCAGTGCCCCGACAGGGGAAACCTACGAGCAGTACTTC.